This T cell receptor beta chain originates from a study of T cell responses to AZD1222 COVID-19 vaccine. The wider study: Second doses that came at about 4 or about 12 weeks were put together. General study points: Spike-specific TCR breadth and depth grew following two AZD1222 doses. Clonal diversity was possibly underestimated; the donors were predominantly white British and more often female. Sampled repertoires all dated from after the peak T cell response.

A remark on this clone: The antigen is not known.

The V segment lost 5 bases and the J segment 5 bases; nucleotides outside the gene matches: 9. Germline CDR1 is LNHDA and CDR2 is SQIVND (reference sequence). The CDR3 has 14 residues. This table comes from immunoSEQ multiplex PCR, and its TCRdb copy is limited to in-frame clones, with some not included. This table has fewer than 100,000 clones, 70% to 90% appearing once. The chain has TRBV19 and TRBJ2-7, with 7 nucleotides matching TRBD1. The sequence was obtained from an adult in good health. Sequenced here: peripheral blood, sampled on day 0 of AZD1222 vaccination. In nucleotides, the CDR3 is TGTGCCAGTAGTCCCGGGACAGCGGCGGACGAGCAGTACTTC. Its protein is CASSPGTAADEQYF.